This T cell receptor beta chain originates from a study of blood T cell repertoires in COVID-19. Study-wide background: Sites in the United States, Italy and Spain provided acute and convalescent COVID-19 samples. Sources were T cells, B-cell-depleted T cells, or PBMCs; the material itself was cDNA or gDNA.

How the authors handled the data: Amplified reference gene primers provided the basis for estimating nucleated cell counts. TCRdb keeps only in-frame clones here, not all; method: immunoSEQ multiplex PCR. V, J and clone size were drawn from that table, and D and trimming were deduced from the DNA. The sample lists tens of thousands of clones; roughly 80% were seen once. Sequencing was carried out using peripheral blood. The source of this sequence is a woman aged 70-85 years with acute or convalescent COVID-19.

The CDR3 protein is CASSSGGNEAFF. The CDR3 nucleotides read TGTGCCAGCAGCTCAGGGGGCAATGAAGCTTTCTTT. The chain combines TRBV12-3 or TRBV12-4 with TRBJ1-1; TRBD1 matches at 8 bases. The CDR3 spans 12 residues. With 6 bases clipped from V and 7 bases from J, the junction kept 4 bases outside the gene matches.